The clone carrying this TCR beta chain was counted between two and nine times. Its target is unknown. The source of the sample is a study of response to subunit inactivated influenza vaccine. V dropped 5 bases and J dropped 4 bases, with 25 bases sitting between them. The CDR3 is 18 amino acids. Germline V lookup: CDR1 MNHNS, CDR2 SASEGT. TCRdb passed the RT-PCR reads through MiXCR, listing each CDR3 protein once. The data contain hundreds of thousands of distinct CDR3 sequences, roughly 20% of them singletons. Points from the study as a whole: T cells newly recruited by each seasonal influenza vaccination are few, the authors suggested.

Sequenced material: PBMCs from blood, taken around 5 days after vaccination. The sequence was collected from a man between 50 and 59 years old who received an inactivated influenza vaccine. The genes are TRBV6-1 and TRBJ2-3; D is perhaps TRBD2 (7 bases). The CDR3 region has the DNA TGTGCCAGCAGTAAAGGGACCGGTGTGGGGGGGCGACCAGATACGCAGTATTTT. Its translation is CASSKGTGVGGRPDTQYF.